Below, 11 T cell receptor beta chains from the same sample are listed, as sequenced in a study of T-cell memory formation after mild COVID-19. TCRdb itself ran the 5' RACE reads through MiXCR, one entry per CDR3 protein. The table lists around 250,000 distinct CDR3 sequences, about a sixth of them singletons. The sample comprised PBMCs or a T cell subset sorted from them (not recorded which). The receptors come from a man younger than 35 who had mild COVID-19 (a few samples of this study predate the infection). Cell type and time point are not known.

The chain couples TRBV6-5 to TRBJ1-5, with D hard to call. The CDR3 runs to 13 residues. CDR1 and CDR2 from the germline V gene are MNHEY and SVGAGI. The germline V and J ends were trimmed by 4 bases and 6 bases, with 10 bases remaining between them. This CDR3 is CASSSGPTQPQHF. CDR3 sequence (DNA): TGTGCCAGCAGTTCAGGACCTACTCAGCCCCAGCATTTT.

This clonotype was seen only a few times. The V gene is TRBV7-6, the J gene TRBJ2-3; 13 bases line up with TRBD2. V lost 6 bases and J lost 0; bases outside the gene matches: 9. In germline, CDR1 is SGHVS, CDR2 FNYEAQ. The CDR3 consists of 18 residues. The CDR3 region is CASRDPGLAGTSTDTQYF. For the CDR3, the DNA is TGTGCCAGCAGGGATCCGGGACTAGCGGGGACCAGCACAGATACGCAGTATTTT. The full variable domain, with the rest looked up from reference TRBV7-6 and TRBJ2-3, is GAGVSQSPRYKVTKRGQDVALRCDPISGHVSLYWYRQALGQGPEFLTYFNYEAQQDKSGLPNDRFSAERPEGSISTLTIQRTEQRDSAMYRCASRDPGLAGTSTDTQYFGPGTRLTVL.

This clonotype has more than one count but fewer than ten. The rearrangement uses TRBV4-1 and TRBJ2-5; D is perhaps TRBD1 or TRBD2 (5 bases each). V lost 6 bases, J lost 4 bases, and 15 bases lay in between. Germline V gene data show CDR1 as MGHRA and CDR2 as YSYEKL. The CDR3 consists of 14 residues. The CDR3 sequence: CASSQNGGPETQYF. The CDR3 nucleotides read TGCGCCAGCAGTCAAAATGGGGGTCCAGAGACCCAGTACTTC.

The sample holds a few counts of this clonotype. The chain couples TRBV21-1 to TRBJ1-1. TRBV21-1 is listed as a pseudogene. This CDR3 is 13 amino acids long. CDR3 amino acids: CASSSCTVPEAFF. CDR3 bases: TGTGCCAGCAGCTCTTGCACGGTCCCTGAAGCTTTCTTT.

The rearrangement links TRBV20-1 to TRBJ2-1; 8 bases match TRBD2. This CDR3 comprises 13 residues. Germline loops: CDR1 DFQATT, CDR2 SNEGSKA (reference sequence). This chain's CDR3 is CRAGGLAGNEQFF. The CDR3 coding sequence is TGCAGAGCTGGCGGACTAGCCGGGAATGAGCAGTTCTTC.

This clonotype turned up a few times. CDR3 residues: CASSSEWTGEKLFF. As DNA, the CDR3 is TGTGCCAGCAGTTCTGAATGGACGGGTGAAAAACTGTTTTTT. The chain employs TRBV6-2 or TRBV6-3 and TRBJ1-4; no clear D gene. CDR1 and CDR2 from the germline V gene are MNHEY and SVGEGT. Trimming shortened V by 4 bases and J by 7 bases, and 13 bases separated the two germline ends. There are 14 residues in the CDR3.

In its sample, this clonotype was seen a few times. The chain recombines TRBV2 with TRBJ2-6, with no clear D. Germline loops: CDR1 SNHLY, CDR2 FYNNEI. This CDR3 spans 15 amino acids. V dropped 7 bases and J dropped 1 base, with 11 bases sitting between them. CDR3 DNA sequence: TGTGCCAGCAACTCGGGTTGGTCTGGGGCCAACGTCCTGACTTTC. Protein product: CASNSGWSGANVLTF.

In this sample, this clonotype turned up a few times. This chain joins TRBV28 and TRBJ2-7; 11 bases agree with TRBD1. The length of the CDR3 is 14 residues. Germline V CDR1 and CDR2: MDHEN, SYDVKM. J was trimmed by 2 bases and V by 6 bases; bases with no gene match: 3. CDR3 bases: TGTGCCAGCAGGGGACAGGGGGGTACCTACGAGCAGTACGTC. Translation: CASRGQGGTYEQYV.

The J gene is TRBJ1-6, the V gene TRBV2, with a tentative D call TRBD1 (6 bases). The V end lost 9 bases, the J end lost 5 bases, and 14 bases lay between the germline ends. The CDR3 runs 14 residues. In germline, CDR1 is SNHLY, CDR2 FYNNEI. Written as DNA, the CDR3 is TGTGCCAGTCACAGGGTTTTGGATAATTCACCCCTCCACTTT. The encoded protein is CASHRVLDNSPLHF.

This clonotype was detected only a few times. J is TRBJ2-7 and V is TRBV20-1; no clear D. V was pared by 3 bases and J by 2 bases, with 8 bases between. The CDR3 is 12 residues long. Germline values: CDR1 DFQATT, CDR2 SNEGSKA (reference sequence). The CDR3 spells CSASARAYEQYF. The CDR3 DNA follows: TGCAGTGCTAGTGCCCGGGCCTACGAGCAGTACTTC.

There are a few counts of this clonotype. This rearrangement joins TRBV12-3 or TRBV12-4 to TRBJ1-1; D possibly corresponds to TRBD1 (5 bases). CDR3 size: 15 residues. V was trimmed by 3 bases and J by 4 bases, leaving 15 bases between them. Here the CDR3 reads CASSLGLHGGTEAFF. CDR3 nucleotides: TGTGCCAGCAGTTTGGGCCTACACGGGGGCACTGAAGCTTTCTTT.